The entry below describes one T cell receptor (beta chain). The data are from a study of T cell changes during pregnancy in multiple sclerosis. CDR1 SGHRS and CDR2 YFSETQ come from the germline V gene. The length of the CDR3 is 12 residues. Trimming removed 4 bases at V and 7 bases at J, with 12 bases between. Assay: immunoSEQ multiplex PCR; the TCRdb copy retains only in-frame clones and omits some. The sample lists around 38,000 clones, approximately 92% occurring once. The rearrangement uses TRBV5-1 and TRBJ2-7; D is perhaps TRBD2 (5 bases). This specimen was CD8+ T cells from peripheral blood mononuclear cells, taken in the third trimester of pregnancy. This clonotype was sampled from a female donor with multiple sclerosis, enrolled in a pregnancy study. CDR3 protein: CASSHDGDEQYF. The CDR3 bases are TGCGCCAGCAGCCACGACGGGGATGAGCAGTACTTC.